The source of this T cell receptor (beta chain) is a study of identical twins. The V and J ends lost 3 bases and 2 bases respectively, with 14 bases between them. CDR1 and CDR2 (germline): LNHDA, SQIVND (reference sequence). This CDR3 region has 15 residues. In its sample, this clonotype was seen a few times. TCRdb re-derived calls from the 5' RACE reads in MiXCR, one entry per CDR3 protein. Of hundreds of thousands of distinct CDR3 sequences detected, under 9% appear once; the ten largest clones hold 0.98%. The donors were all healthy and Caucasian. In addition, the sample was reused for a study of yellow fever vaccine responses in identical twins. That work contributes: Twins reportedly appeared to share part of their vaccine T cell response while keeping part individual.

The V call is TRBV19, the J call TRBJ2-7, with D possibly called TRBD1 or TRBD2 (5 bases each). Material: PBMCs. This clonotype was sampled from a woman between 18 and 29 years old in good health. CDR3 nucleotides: TGTGCCAGTAGTATTGGGTTCGGGGACCCCTACGAGCAGTACTTC. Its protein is CASSIGFGDPYEQYF. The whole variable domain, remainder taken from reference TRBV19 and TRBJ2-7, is DGGITQSPKYLFRKEGQNVTLSCEQNLNHDAMYWYRQDPGQGLRLIYYSQIVNDFQKGDIAEGYSVSREKKESFPLTVTSAQKNPTAFYLCASSIGFGDPYEQYFGPGTRLTVT.